This TCR beta chain was recorded in a study of response to subunit inactivated influenza vaccine. Findings of the study overall: The study's authors posited that every seasonal influenza vaccination enlists few new T cells.

The CDR3 runs 14 residues. The ends were cut back, 7 bases at V and 7 bases at J, with 17 bases in the middle. Germline-derived CDR1 and CDR2 are LGHDT and YNNKEL (reference sequence). TCRdb redid the calling of the RT-PCR reads with MiXCR, one entry per CDR3 protein. The repertoire holds over 750,000 distinct CDR3 sequences, with 21% as singletons. This clonotype was seen more than once but under ten times. Its antigen is unidentified. The chain combines TRBV3-1 with TRBJ2-1; TRBD1 or TRBD2 may be the D gene (5 bases each). The starting material was PBMCs from blood, obtained about 5 days after vaccination. The TCR was taken from a man aged 45-65 years who received an inactivated influenza vaccine. For the CDR3, the DNA is TGTGCCAGCACCTCCGGGGCCGCTGGAAATGAGCAGTTCTTC. Protein product: CASTSGAAGNEQFF.